This T cell receptor beta chain appears in the sequencing data of a study of cytomegalovirus exposure and HLA in healthy donors. It was with 60 Vbeta and 13 Jbeta primers that the PCR ran. This table comes from immunoSEQ multiplex PCR, and its TCRdb copy is limited to in-frame clones, with some not included. Found here are 200,000 to 250,000 clones, 85% to 90% of them singletons; the top ten hold around 1%. Note on this clone: The antigen is not known.

Study-wide findings and caveats: Within the data, a cluster of highly shared sequence variants was likely a sequencing artifact. Cytomegalovirus-associated status was assigned to some 180 TCR beta chains.

V was clipped by 5 bases and J by 5 bases; unmatched bases: 9. In germline, CDR1 is LNHDA, CDR2 SQIVND (reference sequence). The CDR3 sequence is 15 residues long. The clonotype was recovered from a young woman in good health and CMV-seronegative. The sequenced material came from PBMCs. This sequence joins TRBV19 and TRBJ1-1, with TRBD1 matching over 9 bases. CDR3 amino acids: CASSSMTGGKTEAFF. The CDR3 region has the DNA TGTGCCAGTAGTTCGATGACAGGGGGTAAGACTGAAGCTTTCTTT.